What follows are 29 T cell receptor beta chains derived from one specimen sequenced in a study of CD8 T cells in Susac syndrome (dated by TCRdb to about 2019). Receptors were amplified or captured by the immunoSEQ multiplex PCR assay. RNA was extracted with the RNeasy kit and about 0.5 to 1 ug was reverse transcribed using random hexamers. Using fastp trimming at Q25 and MiXCR clonotype assembly, TCRdb reanalyzed the public sequencing data and kept in-frame beta chains. Rows matching on CDR3 protein sequence are summarized as one entry with the most common DNA and genes. The sample includes a few hundred thousand distinct CDR3 sequences, with roughly 85% observed a single time. About 0.12% of the sample belongs to the ten largest clones. The material sequenced was CD8+ T cells from PBMCs. These receptor sequences come from a human donor with multiple sclerosis.

The chain links TRBV27 to TRBJ1-5; tentative D call: TRBD1 (6 bases). The CDR3 is 16 residues long. V dropped 0 bases and J dropped 0 bases, with 9 bases sitting between them. Germline CDR1 is MNHEY and CDR2 is SMNVEV (reference sequence). The CDR3 DNA sequence: TGTGCCAGCAGTTTATCTGGACAGATTAGCAATCAGCCCCAGCATTTT. It is translated as CASSLSGQISNQPQHF.

V usage is TRBV12-5 and J usage is TRBJ2-7; 16 bases are a match to TRBD2. This CDR3 region has 20 residues. V gave up 2 bases and J gave up 0 bases; unmatched junction bases: 10. Germline assignment: CDR1 LGHNT and CDR2 FRNRAP. The CDR3 DNA reads as TGTGCTAGTGGTTTGTACCTGGGACTAGCGGGAGGGGAAACCTCCTACGAGCAGTACTTC. This encodes CASGLYLGLAGGETSYEQYF.

The chain employs TRBV29-1 and TRBJ1-2; TRBD1 might be the D (5 bases). Germline V CDR1 and CDR2: SQVTM, ANQGSEA. CDR3 length: 13 residues. V lost 4 bases, J lost 5 bases, and 14 bases lay in between. Written as DNA, the CDR3 is TGCAGCGTTGTTGGGACGGAGAGTTATGGCTACACCTTC. Translation: CSVVGTESYGYTF.

The chain couples TRBV4-1 to TRBJ2-3; 9 bases are a match to TRBD2. The length of the CDR3 is 16 residues. Germline V gene data show CDR1 as MGHRA and CDR2 as YSYEKL. The V and J ends lost 0 bases and 2 bases, in that order; junction bases with no gene match: 3. CDR3: CASSQEAGGVTDTQYF. DNA for the CDR3: TGCGCCAGCAGCCAAGAAGCGGGGGGCGTCACAGATACGCAGTATTTT.

The V call is TRBV19, the J call TRBJ2-3; weak D call: TRBD1 (6 bases). CDR3 length: 16 residues. Germline-derived CDR1 and CDR2 are LNHDA and SQIVND (reference sequence). V shed 3 bases and J shed 2 bases, with 15 bases lying between them. The CDR3 DNA reads as TGTGCCAGTAGTATTATGGGGGCGCGGGCCACAGATACGCAGTATTTT. Its translation: CASSIMGARATDTQYF. Supplemented by reference TRBV19 and TRBJ2-3, the full variable domain reads DGGITQSPKYLFRKEGQNVTLSCEQNLNHDAMYWYRQDPGQGLRLIYYSQIVNDFQKGDIAEGYSVSREKKESFPLTVTSAQKNPTAFYLCASSIMGARATDTQYFGPGTRLTVL.

The chain uses TRBV5-6 and TRBJ1-2; D ambiguous. V was clipped by 0 bases and J by 7 bases, with 10 bases between them. CDR3 length equals 13 residues. Germline V lookup: CDR1 SGHDT, CDR2 YYEEEE. This CDR3 is CASSLVDFVGYTF. The CDR3 DNA is TGTGCCAGCAGCTTGGTAGACTTCGTTGGCTACACCTTC.

The J gene is TRBJ1-1, the V gene TRBV7-9; 7 nucleotides line up with TRBD1. V trimming: 7 bases; J trimming: 1 base; junction bases outside the gene matches: 9. In germline, CDR1 is SEHNR, CDR2 FQNEAQ (reference sequence). The CDR3 consists of 15 residues. CDR3 nucleotide sequence: TGTGCCAGCAACAGACAGCGACAGGGGAACACTGAAGCTTTCTTT. This encodes CASNRQRQGNTEAFF.

Concerning this clonotype itself: A junction end diverges from the germline sequence, so it may reflect a read error. This chain links TRBV4-1 with TRBJ2-7, with D uncertain. Germline assignment: CDR1 MGHRA and CDR2 YSYEKL. This CDR3 is built from 16 residues. The CDR3 region is CASSQEGRSGSYGQYF. The CDR3 coding sequence is TGCGCCAGCAGCCAAGAGGGCAGGTCGGGCTCCTACGGGCAGTACTTC.

V is TRBV19 and J is TRBJ2-7; 7 bases align to TRBD1. V lost 8 bases and J lost 3; bases outside the gene matches: 13. CDR1 is LNHDA, CDR2 SQIVND, per germline (reference sequence). The CDR3 runs to 15 residues. CDR3: CASSAGQGVFYEQYF. CDR3 DNA: TGTGCCAGTTCCGCCGGGCAGGGGGTATTCTACGAGCAGTACTTC.

This clonotype was detected once. The chain combines TRBV20-1 with TRBJ1-1; D possibly corresponds to TRBD1 (6 bases). This CDR3 has 14 amino acids. Per germline, CDR1 DFQATT and CDR2 SNEGSKA (reference sequence). Trimming stripped 5 bases from V and 0 bases from J, with 13 bases between. CDR3 in DNA: TGCAGTGCTGATCGACAGGTAATGAACACTGAAGCTTTCTTT. Amino acids: CSADRQVMNTEAFF.

The chain is built from TRBV27 and TRBJ2-7; 7 bases are shared with TRBD2. The germline CDR1 and CDR2 sequences are MNHEY and SMNVEV (reference sequence). The CDR3 length is 17 residues. The ends lost 0 bases at V and 1 base at J; junction bases unmatched: 9. CDR3: CASSLSFGGGPSYEQYF. The CDR3 bases are TGTGCCAGCAGTTTATCTTTTGGGGGAGGGCCTTCCTACGAGCAGTACTTC.

The rearrangement uses TRBV7-6 and TRBJ1-4, with a weak D call TRBD1 (5 bases). CDR1 and CDR2 from the germline V gene are SGHVS and FNYEAQ. V lost 6 bases and J lost 3, with 17 bases in between. The CDR3 has 16 residues. As DNA, the CDR3 is TGTGCCAGCAGTCAAGAGGACGAGGGGCCTAATGAAAAACTGTTTTTT. It codes for CASSQEDEGPNEKLFF. The variable domain in full, with the rest retrieved from reference TRBV7-6 and TRBJ1-4, is GAGVSQSPRYKVTKRGQDVALRCDPISGHVSLYWYRQALGQGPEFLTYFNYEAQQDKSGLPNDRFSAERPEGSISTLTIQRTEQRDSAMYRCASSQEDEGPNEKLFFGSGTQLSVL.

J is TRBJ2-5 and V is TRBV9; possibly TRBD1 or TRBD2 for D (7 bases each). The V and J ends lost 4 bases and 5 bases respectively, with 21 bases between them. Germline-derived CDR1 and CDR2 are SGDLS and YYNGEE. The length of the CDR3 is 16 residues. CDR3 sequence: CASSPGGGGVGETQYF. The DNA of the CDR3 is TGTGCCAGCAGCCCCGGGGGAGGGGGCGTGGGGGAGACCCAGTACTTC.

The V gene is TRBV19, the J gene TRBJ1-1; 8 nucleotides align to TRBD1. CDR3 length: 16 amino acids. Germline V gene data show CDR1 as LNHDA and CDR2 as SQIVND (reference sequence). After removal of 3 bases from V and 3 bases from J, the junction contained 9 bases not matched to a gene. CDR3 in amino acids: CASSIGNLDRDTEAFF. The CDR3 nucleotides are TGTGCCAGTAGTATTGGCAATCTGGACAGGGACACTGAAGCTTTCTTT.

Worth noting for this clonotype: At one end the junction does not follow the germline gene, possibly because of a read error. CDR3 amino acids: CASTLAGVGGEPFF. CDR3 nucleotide sequence: TGTGCCAGCACCCTCGCAGGGGTTGGCGGGGAGCCGTTTTTT. The chain combines TRBV28 with TRBJ2-2; D may be TRBD1 or TRBD2 (6 bases each). The CDR3 spans 14 residues. Looked up from germline, CDR1 is MDHEN and CDR2 is SYDVKM.

V gene TRBV7-9 combines with J gene TRBJ2-5, with D hard to call. Trimming left V 7 bases short and J 7 bases short, with 10 bases between. Per germline, CDR1 SEHNR and CDR2 FQNEAQ (reference sequence). This CDR3 spans 11 amino acids. The CDR3 spells CASTISGTQYF. The CDR3 region has the DNA TGTGCCAGCACCATTTCCGGGACCCAGTACTTC. Full variable domain (rest looked up from reference TRBV7-9 and TRBJ2-5): DTGVSQNPRHKITKRGQNVTFRCDPISEHNRLYWYRQTLGQGPEFLTYFQNEAQLEKSRLLSDRFSAERPKGSFSTLEIQRTEQGDSAMYLCASTISGTQYFGPGTRLLVL.

J is TRBJ1-1 and V is TRBV7-9; D gene unclear. CDR1 SEHNR and CDR2 FQNEAQ come from the germline V gene (reference sequence). The CDR3 runs 15 residues. V lost 7 bases and J lost 0, with 15 bases in between. The CDR3 spells CASTTFDGVNTEAFF. CDR3 in DNA: TGTGCCAGCACAACCTTTGATGGGGTGAACACTGAAGCTTTCTTT.

This clonotype came up once. The chain employs TRBV5-1 and TRBJ2-1; D is perhaps TRBD2 (5 bases). V dropped 3 bases and J dropped 5 bases, with 15 bases sitting between them. The germline CDR1 and CDR2 sequences are SGHRS and YFSETQ. The CDR3 is made up of 15 amino acids. The CDR3 DNA is TGCGCCAGCAGCTCTGGACCCCGGCGGGACAATGAGCAGTTCTTC. Translation gives CASSSGPRRDNEQFF. The complete variable domain, with remaining parts taken from reference TRBV5-1 and TRBJ2-1, reads KAGVTQTPRYLIKTRGQQVTLSCSPISGHRSVSWYQQTPGQGLQFLFEYFSETQRNKGNFPGRFSGRQFSNSRSEMNVSTLELGDSALYLCASSSGPRRDNEQFFGPGTRLTVL.

This clonotype was seen a few times. This sequence joins TRBV29-1 and TRBJ2-1; D is undetermined. The germline gives CDR1 SQVTM, CDR2 ANQGSEA. The V and J ends lost 2 bases and 2 bases respectively, with 4 bases between them. CDR3 size: 12 residues. The CDR3 coding sequence is TGCAGCGTTGAACCTACCTACAATGAGCAGTTCTTC. This translates into CSVEPTYNEQFF.

CDR3 amino acids: CAWSAGGYNEQFF. CDR3 DNA sequence: TGTGCCTGGAGCGCGGGGGGGTACAATGAGCAGTTCTTC. The rearrangement joins TRBV30 to TRBJ2-1; 9 nucleotides line up with TRBD2. V lost 3 bases to trimming and J lost 4 bases; unmatched junction nucleotides: 1. This CDR3 has 13 amino acids. In germline, CDR1 is GTSNPN, CDR2 SVGIG (reference sequence).

DNA of the CDR3: TGCGCCAGCAGCCAAGAAGGTTCTGGGGCCAACGTCCTGACTTTC. Translation gives CASSQEGSGANVLTF. V gene TRBV4-1 combines with J gene TRBJ2-6; D gene ambiguous. The CDR3 is 15 amino acids. Germline V gene sequence: CDR1 MGHRA, CDR2 YSYEKL. Trimming pared 0 bases from V and 1 base from J, leaving 4 bases between.

V is TRBV5-1 and J is TRBJ1-1; D possibly corresponds to TRBD1 (6 bases). With 4 bases removed from V and 0 bases from J, the gap between germline ends came to 16 bases. Germline-derived CDR1 and CDR2 are SGHRS and YFSETQ. The length of the CDR3 is 16 residues. CDR3 sequence reads: CASSLPGDTMNTEAFF. The CDR3 DNA reads TGCGCCAGCAGCCTTCCCGGGGACACCATGAACACTGAAGCTTTCTTT.

As DNA, the CDR3 is TGCGCCAGCAGCCAAGAAACGAGTACATCACCCCTCCACTTT. This encodes CASSQETSTSPLHF. The chain employs TRBV4-1 and TRBJ1-6; unclear D gene. The CDR3 extends over 14 amino acids. Trimming cost V 0 bases and J 10 bases, with 10 bases left between them. Per germline, CDR1 MGHRA and CDR2 YSYEKL.

The chain is built from TRBV29-1 and TRBJ2-1; 7 bases fit TRBD1. CDR3 size: 17 residues. V dropped 3 bases and J dropped 0; count of bases not matched to a gene: 11. Germline-derived CDR1 and CDR2 are SQVTM and ANQGSEA. The CDR3 loop is CSVDRQGSLSSYNEQFF. CDR3 in DNA: TGCAGCGTTGACCGACAGGGAAGTCTGAGCTCCTACAATGAGCAGTTCTTC.

This chain links TRBV27 with TRBJ2-7; TRBD2 agrees at 10 bases. Germline-derived CDR1 and CDR2 are MNHEY and SMNVEV (reference sequence). Germline trimming cut 2 bases from V and 5 bases from J; bases unmatched to any gene: 6. This CDR3 has 15 amino acids. CDR3 in DNA: TGTGCCAGCAGTTTAGAACTAGCGGGACTGGACGAGCAGTACTTC. Its translation is CASSLELAGLDEQYF.

The chain couples TRBV29-1 to TRBJ1-2, with no clear D. Trimming stripped 3 bases from V and 0 bases from J, with 8 bases between. The CDR3 loop spans 13 amino acids. In germline, CDR1 is SQVTM, CDR2 ANQGSEA. The CDR3 sequence: CSVDSDANYGYTF. In DNA, the CDR3 is TGCAGCGTTGATTCAGACGCTAACTATGGCTACACCTTC.

The rearrangement links TRBV7-9 to TRBJ2-7, with 9 bases lining up with TRBD2. The length of the CDR3 is 15 residues. J was trimmed by 4 bases and V by 1 base; bases with no gene match: 5. Germline-derived CDR1 and CDR2 are SEHNR and FQNEAQ (reference sequence). In nucleotides, the CDR3 is TGTGCCAGCAGCTTAGAGACTAGCGGCCTTTACGAGCAGTACTTC. This encodes CASSLETSGLYEQYF.

This chain joins TRBV27 and TRBJ1-3; D not certain. With 0 bases removed from V and 0 bases from J, the gap between germline ends came to 9 bases. CDR1 and CDR2 from the germline V gene are MNHEY and SMNVEV (reference sequence). The CDR3 is made up of 16 amino acids. This chain's CDR3 is CASSLSAGSSGNTIYF. CDR3 nucleotides: TGTGCCAGCAGTTTATCGGCGGGCAGCTCTGGAAACACCATATATTTT.

The V and J genes are TRBV20-1 and TRBJ2-7; 7 bases are a match to TRBD1. V gave up 0 bases and J gave up 0 bases; unmatched junction bases: 5. This CDR3 has 15 residues. CDR1 DFQATT and CDR2 SNEGSKA come from the germline V gene (reference sequence). The CDR3 DNA reads TGCAGTGCTAGAGATTCCGGGACAGCCTCCTACGAGCAGTACTTC. It specifies CSARDSGTASYEQYF.